This TCR beta chain was obtained from a study of T-cell reconstitution after alpha-beta-depleted transplantation in children. Study-wide results and caveats: As was reported, about two months after transplant, alpha-beta T cells came from several hundred expanded graft clones.

This clonotype was observed a few times. The antigen is unknown. Researchers prepared the TCRbeta library using unique molecular identifiers, the study reports. TCRdb re-called the PCR reads with MiXCR, one entry per CDR3 protein. The table has 85,000 to 120,000 distinct CDR3 sequences, approximately 8% seen once. The length of the CDR3 is 13 residues. Germline CDR1 is DFQATT and CDR2 is SNEGSKA (reference sequence). Trimming removed 1 base at V and 8 bases at J, with 13 bases between. The receptor comes from a boy between 2 and 10 years old with acute lymphoblastic leukemia, due to receive a stem cell transplant. This chain joins TRBV20-1 and TRBJ2-3; unclear D gene. The starting material was PBMCs, obtained before TCRalphabeta/CD19-depleted stem cell transplant. The CDR3 here is CSARGGLLGTQYF. Here the CDR3 DNA reads TGCAGTGCTAGAGGCGGTTTGTTGGGTACGCAGTATTTT.